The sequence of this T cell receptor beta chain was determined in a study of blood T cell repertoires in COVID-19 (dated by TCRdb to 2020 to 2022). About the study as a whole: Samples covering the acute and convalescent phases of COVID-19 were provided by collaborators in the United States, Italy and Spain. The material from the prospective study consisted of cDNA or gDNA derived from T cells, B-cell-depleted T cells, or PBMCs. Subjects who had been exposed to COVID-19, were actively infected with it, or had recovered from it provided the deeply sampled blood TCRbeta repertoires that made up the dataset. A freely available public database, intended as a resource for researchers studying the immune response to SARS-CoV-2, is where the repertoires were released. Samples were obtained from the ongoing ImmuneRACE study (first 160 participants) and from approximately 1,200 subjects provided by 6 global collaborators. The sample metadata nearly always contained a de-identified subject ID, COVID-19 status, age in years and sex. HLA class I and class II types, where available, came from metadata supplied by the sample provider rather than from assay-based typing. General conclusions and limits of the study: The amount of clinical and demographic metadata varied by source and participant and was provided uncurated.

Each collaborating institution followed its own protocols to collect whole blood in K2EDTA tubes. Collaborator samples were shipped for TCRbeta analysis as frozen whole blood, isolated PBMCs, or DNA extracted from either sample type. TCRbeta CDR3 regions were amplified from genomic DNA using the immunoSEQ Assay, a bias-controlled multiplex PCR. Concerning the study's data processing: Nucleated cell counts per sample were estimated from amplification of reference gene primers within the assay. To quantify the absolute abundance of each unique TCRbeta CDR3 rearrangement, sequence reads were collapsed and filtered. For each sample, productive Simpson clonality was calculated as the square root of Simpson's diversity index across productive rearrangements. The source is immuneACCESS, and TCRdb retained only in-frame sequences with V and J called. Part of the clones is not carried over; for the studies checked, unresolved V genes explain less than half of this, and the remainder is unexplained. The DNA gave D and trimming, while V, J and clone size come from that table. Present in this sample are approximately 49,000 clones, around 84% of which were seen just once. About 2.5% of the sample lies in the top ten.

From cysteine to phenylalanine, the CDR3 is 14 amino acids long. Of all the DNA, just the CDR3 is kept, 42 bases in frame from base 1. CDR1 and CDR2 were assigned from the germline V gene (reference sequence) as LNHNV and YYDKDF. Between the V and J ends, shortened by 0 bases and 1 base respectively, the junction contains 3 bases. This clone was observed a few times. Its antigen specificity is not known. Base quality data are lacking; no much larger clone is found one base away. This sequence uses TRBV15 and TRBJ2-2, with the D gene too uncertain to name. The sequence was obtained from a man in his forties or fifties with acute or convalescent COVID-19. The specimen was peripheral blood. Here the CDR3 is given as CATSRDLNTGELFF. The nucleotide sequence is TGTGCCACCAGCAGAGATCTGAACACCGGGGAGCTGTTTTTT.